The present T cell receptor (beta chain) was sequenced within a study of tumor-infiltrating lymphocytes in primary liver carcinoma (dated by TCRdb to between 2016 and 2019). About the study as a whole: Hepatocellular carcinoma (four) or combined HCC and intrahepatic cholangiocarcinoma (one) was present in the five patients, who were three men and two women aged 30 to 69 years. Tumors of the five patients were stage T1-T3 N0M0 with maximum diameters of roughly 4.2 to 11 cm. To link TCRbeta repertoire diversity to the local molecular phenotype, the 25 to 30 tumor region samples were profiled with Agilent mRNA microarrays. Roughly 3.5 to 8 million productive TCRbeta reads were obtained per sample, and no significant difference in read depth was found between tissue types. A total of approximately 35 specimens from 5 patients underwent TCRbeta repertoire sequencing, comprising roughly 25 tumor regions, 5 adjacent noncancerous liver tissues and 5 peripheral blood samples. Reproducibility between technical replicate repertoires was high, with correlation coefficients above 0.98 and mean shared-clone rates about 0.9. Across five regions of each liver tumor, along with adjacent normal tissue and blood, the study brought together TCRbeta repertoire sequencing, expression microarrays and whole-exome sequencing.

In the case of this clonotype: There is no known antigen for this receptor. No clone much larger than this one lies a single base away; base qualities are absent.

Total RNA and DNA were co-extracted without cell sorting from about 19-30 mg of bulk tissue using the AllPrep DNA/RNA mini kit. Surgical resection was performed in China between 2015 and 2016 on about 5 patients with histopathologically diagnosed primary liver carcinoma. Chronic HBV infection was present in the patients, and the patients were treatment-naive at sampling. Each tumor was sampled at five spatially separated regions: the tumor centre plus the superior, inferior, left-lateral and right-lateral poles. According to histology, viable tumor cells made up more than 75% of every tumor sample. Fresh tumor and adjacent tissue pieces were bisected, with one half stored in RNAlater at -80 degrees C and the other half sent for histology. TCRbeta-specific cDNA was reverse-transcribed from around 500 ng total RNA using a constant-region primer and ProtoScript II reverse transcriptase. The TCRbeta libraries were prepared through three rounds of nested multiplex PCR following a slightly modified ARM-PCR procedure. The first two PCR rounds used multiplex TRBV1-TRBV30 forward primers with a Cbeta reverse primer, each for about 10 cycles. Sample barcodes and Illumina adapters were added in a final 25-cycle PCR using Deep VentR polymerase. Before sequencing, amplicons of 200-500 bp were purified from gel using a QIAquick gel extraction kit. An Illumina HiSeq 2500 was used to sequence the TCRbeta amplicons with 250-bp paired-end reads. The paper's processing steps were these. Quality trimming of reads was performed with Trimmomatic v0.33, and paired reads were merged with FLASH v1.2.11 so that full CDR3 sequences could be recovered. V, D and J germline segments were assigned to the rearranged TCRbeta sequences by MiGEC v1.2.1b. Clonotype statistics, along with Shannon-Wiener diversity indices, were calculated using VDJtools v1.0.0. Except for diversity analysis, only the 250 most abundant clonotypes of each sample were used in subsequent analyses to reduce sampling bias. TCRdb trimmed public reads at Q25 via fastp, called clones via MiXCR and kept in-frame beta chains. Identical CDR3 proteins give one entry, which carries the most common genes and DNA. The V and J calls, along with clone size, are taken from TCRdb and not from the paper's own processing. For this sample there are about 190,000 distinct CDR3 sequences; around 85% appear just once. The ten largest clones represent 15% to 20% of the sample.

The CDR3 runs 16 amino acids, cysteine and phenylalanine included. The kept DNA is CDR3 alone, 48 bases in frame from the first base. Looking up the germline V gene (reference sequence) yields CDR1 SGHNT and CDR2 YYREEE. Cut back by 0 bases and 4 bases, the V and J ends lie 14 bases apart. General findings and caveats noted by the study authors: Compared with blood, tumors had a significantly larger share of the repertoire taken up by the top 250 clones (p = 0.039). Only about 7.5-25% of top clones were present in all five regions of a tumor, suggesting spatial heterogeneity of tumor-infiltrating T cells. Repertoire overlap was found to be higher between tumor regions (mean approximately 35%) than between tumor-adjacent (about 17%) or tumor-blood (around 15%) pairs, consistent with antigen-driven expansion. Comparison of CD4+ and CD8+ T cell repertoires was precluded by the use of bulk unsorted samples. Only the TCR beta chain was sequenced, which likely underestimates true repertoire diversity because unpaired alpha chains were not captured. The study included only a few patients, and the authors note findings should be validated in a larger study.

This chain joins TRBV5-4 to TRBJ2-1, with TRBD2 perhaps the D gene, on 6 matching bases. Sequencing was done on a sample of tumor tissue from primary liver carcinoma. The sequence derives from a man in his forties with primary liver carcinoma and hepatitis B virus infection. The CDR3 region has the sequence CASSLVTGESYNEQFF. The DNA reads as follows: TGTGCCAGCAGCTTGGTTACGGGGGAGTCATACAATGAGCAGTTCTTC.